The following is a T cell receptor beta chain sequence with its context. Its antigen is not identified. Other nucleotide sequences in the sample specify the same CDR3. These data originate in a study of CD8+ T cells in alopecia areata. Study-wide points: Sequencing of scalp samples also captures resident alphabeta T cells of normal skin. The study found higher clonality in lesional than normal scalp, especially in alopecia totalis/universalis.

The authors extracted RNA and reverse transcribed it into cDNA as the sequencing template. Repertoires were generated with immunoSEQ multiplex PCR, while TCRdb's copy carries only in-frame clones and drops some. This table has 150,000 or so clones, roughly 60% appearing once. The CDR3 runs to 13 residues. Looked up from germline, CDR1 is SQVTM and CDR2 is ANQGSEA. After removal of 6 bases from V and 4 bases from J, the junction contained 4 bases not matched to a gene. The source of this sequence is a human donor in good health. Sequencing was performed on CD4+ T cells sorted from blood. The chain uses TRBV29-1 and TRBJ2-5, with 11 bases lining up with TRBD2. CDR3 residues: CSVGLAGGETQYF. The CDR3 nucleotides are TGCAGCGTCGGGCTAGCGGGAGGAGAGACCCAGTACTTC.